The 10 T cell receptor beta chains given below trace back to one sample, sequenced in a study of blood T cells in healthy people across ages. Primed by a sample-barcoded 5' primer and a J-beta primer mix, a second PCR proceeded for 7 to 11 cycles. TCRdb redid the calling of the 5' RACE reads with MiXCR, one entry per CDR3 protein. The sample includes 800,000 or so distinct CDR3 sequences, 20% to 30% of them seen just once. These data are also associated with another study on T cells of mothers and their children.

The specimen sequenced was blood. The receptor set was obtained from a boy between 10 and 17 years old in good health.

The chain uses TRBV24-1 and TRBJ2-5; TRBD2 might be the D (6 bases). In germline, CDR1 is KGHDR, CDR2 SFDVKD. V was shortened by 2 bases and J by 2 bases, with 17 bases between the two germline ends. The CDR3 is 17 amino acids. DNA of the CDR3: TGTGCCACCAGTGATTCGCGACGGGACTTTTATCAAGAGACCCAGTACTTC. It encodes CATSDSRRDFYQETQYF.

The chain uses TRBV20-1 and TRBJ2-7; perhaps TRBD2 as D (5 bases). Per germline, CDR1 DFQATT and CDR2 SNEGSKA (reference sequence). The CDR3 sequence is 10 residues long. Trimming pared 5 bases from V and 7 bases from J, leaving 9 bases between. CDR3 nucleotide sequence: TGCAGTGCTGAGACGGGGGAGCAGTACTTC. Residues: CSAETGEQYF.

The chain joins TRBV15 to TRBJ1-5; maybe TRBD1 (5 bases). V was cut by 6 bases and J by 0 bases, with 12 bases left in between. Germline V gene sequence: CDR1 LNHNV, CDR2 YYDKDF (reference sequence). CDR3 length: 15 residues. The CDR3 DNA reads as TGTGCCACCAGATGGGGCCAGGCTAGCAATCAGCCCCAGCATTTT. Its protein is CATRWGQASNQPQHF.

In its sample, this clonotype was seen a few times. The V gene is TRBV18, the J gene TRBJ2-3; D perhaps matches TRBD1 (5 bases). Germline CDR1 and CDR2: KGHSH and LQKENI. Trimming took off 8 bases at V and 2 bases at J, with 14 bases between the two ends. CDR3 length: 14 residues. The CDR3 protein is CASGPLDNTDTQYF. CDR3 bases: TGTGCCAGCGGACCGTTGGACAACACAGATACGCAGTATTTT.

This clonotype appeared many times. The chain has TRBV4-1 and TRBJ1-1; unclear D gene. V gave up 1 base and J gave up 0 bases, with 9 bases separating them. This CDR3 region has 15 residues. Per the germline V gene, CDR1 is MGHRA and CDR2 is YSYEKL. For the CDR3, the DNA is TGCGCCAGCAGCCAAGCCGGGGATATGAACACTGAAGCTTTCTTT. Protein product: CASSQAGDMNTEAFF.

The rearrangement links TRBV24-1 to TRBJ2-1; D is possibly TRBD1 (6 bases). Trimming shortened V by 3 bases and J by 2 bases, and 16 bases separated the two germline ends. The CDR3 extends over 17 amino acids. Germline CDR1 is KGHDR and CDR2 is SFDVKD. The DNA of the CDR3 is TGTGCCACCAGTGATCGGACAGTTCCGAGCGCCTACAATGAGCAGTTCTTC. Its translation is CATSDRTVPSAYNEQFF.

The V call is TRBV18, the J call TRBJ2-3; TRBD2 matches at 7 bases. Unmatched junction bases numbered 6, after V lost 2 bases and J lost 4 bases. CDR1 and CDR2 from the germline V gene are KGHSH and LQKENI. The CDR3 is made up of 15 amino acids. This CDR3 is CASSPGGGSADTQYF. CDR3 DNA: TGTGCCAGCTCACCAGGCGGCGGGAGTGCAGATACGCAGTATTTT.

The chain couples TRBV6-2 or TRBV6-3 to TRBJ1-4, with D perhaps matching TRBD1 (5 bases). This CDR3 region has 17 residues. Germline values: CDR1 MNHEY, CDR2 SVGEGT. Trimming removed 8 bases at V and 7 bases at J, with 26 bases between. The CDR3 DNA reads TGTGCCAGCCGCGCCCGCTGGTCGAGGTCCCAGGGTGAAAAACTGTTTTTT. It encodes CASRARWSRSQGEKLFF.

V and J are TRBV29-1 and TRBJ2-5, with 7 bases fitting TRBD2. The V gene's germline CDR1 is SQVTM and CDR2 ANQGSEA. Unmatched junction bases numbered 3, after V lost 5 bases and J lost 0 bases. This CDR3 contains 13 residues. This CDR3 reads CSVQRGHQETQYF. Written as DNA, the CDR3 is TGCAGCGTTCAGCGGGGTCACCAAGAGACCCAGTACTTC.

The rearrangement joins TRBV9 to TRBJ2-7; no clear D. The V gene's germline CDR1 is SGDLS and CDR2 YYNGEE. The V end was cut by 4 bases, the J end by 4 bases, with 18 bases between. The CDR3 length is 15 residues. This chain's CDR3 is CASSLLWVSSYEQYF. In DNA, the CDR3 is TGTGCCAGCAGCCTCCTCTGGGTTTCGAGTTACGAGCAGTACTTC.